This T cell receptor beta chain was captured in a study of regulatory T cells in long-lasting Graves disease (dated by TCRdb to the early 2020s). About the full investigation: Persistent Graves' disease was defined as persistently positive TSH receptor autoantibodies together with antithyroid drug treatment for over 5 years. Patients with persistent Graves' disease were compared with patients with newly diagnosed Graves' disease using TCR sequencing and RNA sequencing of peripheral blood. The study was conducted in China and was registered as a clinical trial. A total of 35 or so samples were covered by TCR sequencing, comprising roughly 13 persistent and about 20 newly diagnosed Graves' disease patients. Antithyroid drugs had been taken for around 9.8 years on average by persistent Graves' disease patients in the clinical cohort. On the study overall, not on this receptor specifically: TRBV28, TRBJ1-2 and TRBJ2-5 were preferentially used in persistent disease, while TRBV20-1 and TRBJ2-1 were favored in newly diagnosed disease. A larger number of public clonotypes was shared among persistent patients (2,741) than among newly diagnosed patients (approximately 1,000). As a limitation, the authors acknowledged that the small sample size may reduce accuracy. Because the primary lesion, thyroid tissue, could not be accessed, the study looked at peripheral blood alone. Sequencing and analysis were restricted to the TCR beta chain. Compared with newly diagnosed patients, persistent Graves' disease patients had lower TCR Shannon entropy and fewer highly expanded clones, which suggests clonal expansion.

The time point label corresponds to: persistent/refractory GD, antithyroid drugs over 5 years with positive TRAb. For both TCR sequencing and RNA sequencing, RNA was extracted from PBMCs in TRIzol. The diagnosis of Graves' disease followed American Thyroid Association guidelines. Recruitment of patients was carried out at an endocrinology department in Xi'an, China. Each patient gave approximately 10 milliliters of peripheral blood, collected in an EDTA anticoagulant tube. Ficoll Paque Plus density gradient separation was used to isolate PBMCs, and no further T cell sorting was performed. An Agilent 2100 Bioanalyzer and agarose gel were used to check RNA quality, and a NanoDrop 2000 was used to measure RNA concentration. There are a few counts of this clonotype. Its antigen target is currently unknown. One base away there is no much larger clone; base qualities are not given. From cysteine to phenylalanine, the CDR3 is 14 amino acids long. Kept here is only the CDR3 DNA, which spans 42 bases and is read in frame from base 1. V loses 6 bases at its end and J loses 7 bases; junction bases beyond the gene matches: 7.

The library came from multiplex PCR. TCRdb records Illumina HiSeq 4000 as the sequencer. CDR3 regions were amplified by Arm-PCR with iRepertoire HTBI primers to construct TCR beta libraries. PCR products were gel purified before sequencing. As for the authors' bioinformatics: Across samples, fewer than 70 TRBV and around 15 TRBJ segments were identified and used for gene usage analysis of CDR3 amino acid clonotypes. COPE and FqMerger were used to merge filtered high-quality paired reads into contigs. Contigs were aligned with BLAST to IMGT TRBV, TRBD and TRBJ reference genes, and CDR3 was defined per IMGT. Any clonotype with a frequency above 0.1% was counted as a highly expanded clone. Repertoire diversity was measured by Shannon entropy, and V-J evenness by the Gini coefficient. A clonotype was considered public if more than one individual shared it. TCRdb itself trimmed the public reads at Q25 with fastp, ran MiXCR and retained productive beta chains. Duplicate CDR3 protein sequences are folded into a single record with the most common DNA and genes. The V and J calls reflect TCRdb's pipeline rather than the authors' work. This sample comprises about 400,000 distinct CDR3 sequences, about a fifth of them detected only once. The ten largest clones represent less than 25% of the sample.

This TCR was sampled from a female donor with Graves disease. The chain employs TRBV12-3 or TRBV12-4 and TRBJ2-2, and 8 bases in between align with TRBD2. The sample in question was peripheral blood mononuclear cells (PBMCs), obtained when the disease was refractory, from a patient treated with antithyroid drugs. The CDR3 sequence is CASSPSAGVGELFF. DNA sequence: TGTGCCAGCAGCCCCTCAGCGGGAGTCGGGGAGCTGTTTTTT.